This TCR beta chain was obtained from a study of T cell responses to AZD1222 COVID-19 vaccine (dated by TCRdb to about 2021). About the full investigation: AZD1222 recipients given second doses at about 4 weeks or at about 12 weeks were pooled, since spike-specific TCR depth and breadth were not found to differ between the two schedules. TCR sequencing was performed for approximately 240 trial participants, of whom 200 to 220 were given two doses of AZD1222 and around 25 were given two doses of MenACWY control vaccine. Trial participants were enrolled by age into subgroups of 18-55, 56-69 and 70-plus years, and about 150, 27 and 61 TCR-sequenced participants, respectively, were included in these subgroups.

The time point label here, explained by the study, means: baseline before first vaccination. Samples from vaccinated people were obtained from the UK trials COV001 and COV002, which included a single-blind randomized controlled phase 2/3 trial of AZD1222 (ChAdOx1 nCoV-19) in healthy adults. For TCRbeta chain sequencing, PBMC samples from trial participants were taken at day 0 and at day 28 after the second dose. From a lookup of the germline V gene (reference sequence), CDR1 and CDR2 are LNHNV and YYDKDF. V is cut by 2 bases and J by 5 bases, and the space between the germline ends is 6 bases. Spanning cysteine to phenylalanine, the CDR3 consists of 12 amino acids. Just the 36-base CDR3 DNA is kept, in frame starting at base 1. Regarding this clone: It has no known antigen specificity. No clone much larger than this one lies a single base away; base qualities are absent.

The CDR3 regions of human TCRbeta chains were subjected to immunosequencing. Per the source publication's procedure: TCRs in the repertoires were compared against a reference library of SARS-CoV-2-specific TCRs that had been generated with the MIRA antigen-specificity platform. Breadth meant the fraction of unique TCRs that were SARS-CoV-2-associated, whereas depth meant the fraction of total T cells that were SARS-CoV-2-associated. Each spike-specific TCR was assigned to its reactive spike region and to a CD4 or CD8 class using the MIRA data. Log10-transformed breadth and depth values were compared by one-way ANOVA with Sidak's multiple comparisons tests. TCRdb took this table from immuneACCESS and kept in-frame rearrangements with V and J called. Such tables lack part of the clones; where checked against another copy, unresolved V genes explain under half of the gap, and the rest is unexplained. From that table come the V and J calls and clone size; the DNA was used to work out D and trimming. The sample data list about 120,000 clones, and around nine tenths of these were observed just once. In total, the top ten clones hold 6.9% of the sample.

Beyond this particular receptor, the publication reports: Epitopes outside the regions mutated in the B.1.351 and B.1.1.7 variants were reportedly recognized by nearly half of the unique spike-specific TCRs. Most participants were white British and females outnumbered males, and the authors suggested that clonal diversity may have been underestimated. After two AZD1222 doses, spike-specific TCR breadth and depth were significantly higher than at day 0 and than in MenACWY recipients. Conclusions about previously exposed vaccinees are limited, since just five or six AZD1222 recipients were seropositive for SARS-CoV-2 at baseline. The 56-69-year group was small, and its depth increase did not reach significance, likely because of low power. Because no day 14 peak-response samples were available, repertoires were characterized only after the peak T cell response. The vaccine-associated CD4 TCRs covered the entire spike protein, and the dominant responses fell in regions 160-218 and 743-854.

Sequenced material: peripheral blood, taken on day 0 of AZD1222 vaccination. This receptor was identified in an adult in good health. This sequence uses TRBV15 and TRBJ2-5; the D gene is not confidently resolved. CDR3 protein: CATSRRAETQYF. The DNA reads as follows: TGTGCCACCAGCAGAAGGGCTGAGACCCAGTACTTC.